A selection of T cell receptor beta chains follows, all from one sample in a study of cytomegalovirus exposure and HLA in healthy donors. Using immunoSEQ multiplex PCR, the repertoire was profiled, and TCRdb retains in-frame clones only, with some absent. The table records around 210,000 clones, approximately 78% of them present only once. Sequencing was performed on PBMCs. The receptor set was obtained from a boy younger than 18 in good health and CMV-seronegative. The CDR3 runs from the conserved cysteine through the conserved F or W. D genes are given only for firm matches. Size is stated for part of the rows, as once, few or many counts, or as a class when the clone is expanded.

TRBV5-1	-	TRBD1	TRBJ2-4	CASRPGQGGVRGIQYF	TGCGCCAGCAGACCGGGACAGGGAGGTGTACGGGGCATTCAGTACTTC
TRBV11-2	-	-	TRBJ2-7	CASSSLGLGLPDEQYF	TGTGCCAGCAGCTCGTTGGGATTGGGACTCCCGGACGAGCAGTACTTC
TRBV18	-	-	TRBJ2-1	CASSPRPWGQQMGQFF	TGTGCCAGCTCACCACGGCCATGGGGCCAGCAAATGGGGCAGTTCTTC
TRBV7-3	-	TRBD2	TRBJ2-1	CASSLVFGLVYNEQFF	TGTGCCAGCAGCTTGGTCTTTGGACTAGTCTACAATGAGCAGTTCTTC
TRBV7-8	few	TRBD2	TRBJ2-2	CASSVSGRVAGELFF	TGTGCCAGCAGCGTTAGCGGGAGAGTGGCCGGGGAGCTGTTTTTT
TRBV6-1	few	-	TRBJ1-2	CASSEEGLANYGYTF	TGTGCCAGCAGTGAAGAGGGGCTCGCTAACTATGGCTACACCTTC
TRBV6-5	-	TRBD1	TRBJ1-1	CASSYGGTGGTEAFF	TGTGCCAGCAGTTACGGAGGGACAGGGGGCACTGAAGCTTTCTTT
TRBV5-1	-	-	TRBJ2-5	CASSLLNSGEETQYF	TGCGCCAGCAGCTTGCTTAACTCGGGTGAAGAGACCCAGTACTTC
TRBV5-8	-	-	TRBJ2-7	CASSPYGSEQYF	TGTGCCAGCAGCCCGTACGGGTCGGAGCAGTACTTC
TRBV5-1	-	-	TRBJ2-2	CASSSPTGELFF	TGCGCCAGCAGCTCCCCAACCGGGGAGCTGTTTTTT
TRBV7-2	few	-	TRBJ2-7	CASSRGSGDSYEQYF	TGTGCCAGCAGCCGTGGATCCGGGGACTCCTACGAGCAGTACTTC
TRBV6-5	-	TRBD1	TRBJ1-4	CASSIQGNSEKLFF	TGTGCCAGCAGTATACAGGGGAATAGTGAAAAACTGTTTTTT
TRBV2	-	TRBD2	TRBJ2-3	CASRSSGRGADTQYF	TGTGCCAGCAGATCAAGCGGGAGAGGGGCAGATACGCAGTATTTT
TRBV6-5	-	TRBD2	TRBJ2-7	CASRLQGTTHF	TGTGCCAGCAGATTACAAGGGACTACACACTTC
TRBV6-6	-	-	TRBJ2-1	CASGQFNEQFF	TGTGCCAGCGGACAATTCAATGAGCAGTTCTTC
TRBV2	-	-	TRBJ2-7	CASSGEEVSYEQYF	TGTGCCAGCAGTGGAGAGGAGGTGAGCTACGAGCAGTACTTC
TRBV30	few	-	TRBJ1-1	CAWSGGSKAFF	TGTGCCTGGAGTGGAGGTAGCAAAGCTTTCTTT
TRBV7-3	-	TRBD1	TRBJ2-1	CASSQDRVGEQFF	TGTGCCAGCAGCCAGGACAGGGTGGGTGAGCAGTTCTTC
TRBV5-4	-	-	TRBJ2-5	CASSFNGQETQYF	TGTGCCAGCAGCTTCAACGGTCAAGAGACCCAGTACTTC
TRBV5-8	-	-	TRBJ2-2	CASSSGQTSGTGELFF	TGTGCCAGCAGCTCCGGACAGACCTCGGGCACCGGGGAGCTGTTTTTT
TRBV27	once	TRBD1	TRBJ2-2	CASSTGEYDTGELFF	TGTGCCAGCTCGACAGGGGAGTATGACACCGGGGAGCTGTTTTTT
TRBV7-9	-	-	TRBJ1-1	CSSSFTGTEAFF	TGTTCCAGCAGCTTCACCGGGACTGAAGCTTTCTTT
TRBV15	few	TRBD2	TRBJ2-5	CATSRDMASGETQYF	TGTGCCACCAGCAGAGATATGGCTAGCGGAGAGACCCAGTACTTC
TRBV11-2	once	-	TRBJ2-5	CASSLVGDLYQETQYF	TGTGCCAGCAGCTTAGTGGGGGACTTGTACCAAGAGACCCAGTACTTC
TRBV6-1	-	-	TRBJ1-5	CASSLRGPNQPQHF	TGTGCCAGCAGTTTGCGGGGACCCAATCAGCCCCAGCATTTT
TRBV7-3	-	-	TRBJ1-1	CASSLTGGGYRTTEAFF	TGTGCCAGCAGCTTAACAGGTGGAGGTTACCGGACCACTGAAGCTTTCTTT
TRBV21-1	-	-	TRBJ1-3	CASSKVSGRRGPTIYF	TGTGCCAGCAGCAAAGTGTCGGGACGGAGGGGACCCACCATATATTTT
TRBV15	-	-	TRBJ2-3	CATSRDRVVTDTQYF	TGTGCCACCAGCAGAGATCGGGTCGTGACAGATACGCAGTATTTT
TRBV20-1	-	-	TRBJ1-1	CSARDLAEAFF	TGCAGTGCTAGAGATCTCGCTGAAGCTTTCTTT
TRBV7-9	-	-	TRBJ2-1	CASSPGQYQYNEQFF	TGTGCCAGCAGCCCAGGACAATACCAATACAATGAGCAGTTCTTC
TRBV30	-	-	TRBJ2-4	CAWSETRQRYF	TGTGCCTGGAGTGAGACCCGGCAGCGGTACTTC
TRBV2	-	-	TRBJ1-6	CASSVIPRGSGNSPLHF	TGTGCCAGCAGCGTAATCCCAAGGGGATCGGGTAATTCACCCCTCCACTTT
TRBV5-8	-	TRBD2	TRBJ2-2	CASSLPGGRAGELFF	TGTGCCAGCAGCTTGCCGGGAGGACGGGCCGGGGAGCTGTTTTTT
TRBV6-1	-	-	TRBJ1-5	CASSELDGQHF	TGTGCCAGCAGTGAACTAGATGGCCAGCATTTT
TRBV10-3	-	TRBD1	TRBJ1-1	CAISDNTGGPEAFF	TGTGCCATCAGTGATAATACAGGGGGACCTGAAGCTTTCTTT
TRBV2	few	TRBD2	TRBJ2-3	CASSGRGLAGDPDTQYF	TGTGCCAGCAGTGGACGAGGACTAGCGGGGGACCCAGATACGCAGTATTTT
TRBV6-5	-	-	TRBJ1-2	CASSPRSSYGYTF	TGTGCCAGCAGCCCCAGGTCCTCCTATGGCTACACCTTC